This TCR beta chain was sequenced in a study of T-cell memory formation after mild COVID-19. The overall study: For the most part, TCR clusters were specific to one donor. Broader study findings: The SARS-CoV-2 specificity of second-wave clones reaching peak at day 37 remained unverified. The finding that pre-infection memory included some responding clones suggested that cross-reactive memory joined.

MiXCR was run by TCRdb on the 5' RACE reads, yielding one entry per CDR3 protein. The sample has just under 150,000 distinct CDR3 sequences; roughly a fifth are singletons. Concerning this clonotype: What it recognizes is unknown.

Sequencing input: PBMCs or a T cell subset sorted from them (not recorded which). This receptor was identified in an adult woman who had mild COVID-19 (a few samples of this study predate the infection). Cell type and time point are not known.

CDR3 sequence (DNA): TGTGCCAGCAGCCAAGCCGTCCAGACCCGGGGCACAGATACGCAGTATTTT. Its protein product is CASSQAVQTRGTDTQYF. V gene TRBV4-2 combines with J gene TRBJ2-3, with D hard to call. Germline CDR1 is LGHNA and CDR2 is YNFKEQ. Trimming shortened V by 1 base and J by 1 base, and 15 bases separated the two germline ends. The CDR3 runs 17 residues.